This T cell receptor (beta chain) stems from a study of blood T cell repertoires in COVID-19. V dropped 4 bases and J dropped 2; count of bases not matched to a gene: 5. Per the germline V gene, CDR1 is MDHEN and CDR2 is SYDVKM. This CDR3 is 15 amino acids long. Measured with immunoSEQ multiplex PCR; TCRdb has only the in-frame clones, and not every one. The table records some 290,000 clones, around 90% of them present only once. The sequenced sample was peripheral blood. This clonotype was obtained from a woman aged 50 to 60 who had recovered from COVID-19. This chain connects TRBV28 to TRBJ2-1; 7 nucleotides match TRBD2. CDR3 in DNA: TGTGCCAGCAGTTCCGCTAGCGGCCCCTACAATGAGCAGTTCTTC. It encodes CASSSASGPYNEQFF.